The sequence of this T cell receptor (beta chain) was determined in a study of T-cell memory formation after mild COVID-19. Study in general: TCR clusters were largely donor specific. Findings and caveats of the study: Memory from before infection featured some responding clones, which suggests cross-reactive memory joined.

About this clonotype: Its antigen remains unidentified.

TCRdb reanalysed the 5' RACE reads using MiXCR and keeps one entry per CDR3 protein. Among around 300,000 distinct CDR3 sequences listed, 7.5% to 9.5% were seen once. After removal of 7 bases from V and 5 bases from J, the junction contained 5 bases not matched to a gene. The CDR3 covers 14 residues. CDR1 SNHLY and CDR2 FYNNEI come from the germline V gene. The sample comprised PBMCs or a T cell subset sorted from them (not recorded which). The clonotype was recovered from a young man who had mild COVID-19 (a few samples of this study predate the infection). Cell type and time point are not known. The J gene is TRBJ1-6, the V gene TRBV2; 7 bases align to TRBD1. CDR3 loop: CASKAGGNNSPLHF. The CDR3 bases are TGTGCCAGCAAGGCAGGGGGGAATAATTCACCCCTCCACTTT.